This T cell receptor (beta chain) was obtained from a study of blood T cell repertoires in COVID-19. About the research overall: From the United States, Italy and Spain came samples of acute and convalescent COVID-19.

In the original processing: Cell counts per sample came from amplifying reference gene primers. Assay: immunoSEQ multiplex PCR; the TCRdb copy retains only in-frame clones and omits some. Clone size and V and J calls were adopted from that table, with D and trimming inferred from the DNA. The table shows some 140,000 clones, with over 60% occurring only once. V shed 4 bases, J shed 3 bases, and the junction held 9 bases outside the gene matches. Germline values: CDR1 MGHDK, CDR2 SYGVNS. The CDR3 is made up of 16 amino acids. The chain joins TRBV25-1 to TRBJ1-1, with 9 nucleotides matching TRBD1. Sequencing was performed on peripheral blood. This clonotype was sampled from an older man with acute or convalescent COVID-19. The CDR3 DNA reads TGTGCCAGCAGTGCGATGGACAGGGGAAGGCACACTGAAGCTTTCTTT. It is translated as CASSAMDRGRHTEAFF.